Below, 9 T cell receptor beta chains from the same sample are listed, as sequenced in a study of OX40 agonist ivuxolimab in advanced cancers. TCRdb's table, derived via immunoSEQ multiplex PCR, lists solely in-frame clones and lacks some. The table has tens of thousands of clones, 85% to 90% seen once. The sequencing here drew on CD4+ or CD8+ T cells sorted from blood, taken in a trial of the OX40 agonist ivuxolimab. Every receptor here comes from an adult with an advanced solid tumor such as melanoma, head and neck, liver or kidney cancer.

The chain employs TRBV9 and TRBJ1-3; the match to TRBD1 covers 8 bases. Germline V gene data show CDR1 as SGDLS and CDR2 as YYNGEE. V was pared by 3 bases and J by 3 bases, with 5 bases of the junction left unmatched. The CDR3 is made up of 15 amino acids. In DNA form, the CDR3 reads TGTGCCAGCAGCGCGGACAGGGTGGGTGGAAACACCATATATTTT. Protein product: CASSADRVGGNTIYF. The full variable domain, its missing parts supplied by reference TRBV9 and TRBJ1-3, is DSGVTQTPKHLITATGQRVTLRCSPRSGDLSVYWYQQSLDQGLQFLIQYYNGEERAKGNILERFSAQQFPDLHSELNLSSLELGDSALYFCASSADRVGGNTIYFGEGSWLTVV.

This chain links TRBV28 with TRBJ2-7, with 9 bases lining up with TRBD1. V was clipped by 1 base and J by 7 bases; unmatched bases: 2. The CDR3 totals 13 residues. Germline CDR1 is MDHEN and CDR2 is SYDVKM. In DNA, the CDR3 is TGTGCCAGCAGTTTATCCGGGACAGGGGAGCAGTACTTC. This sequence encodes CASSLSGTGEQYF.

CDR3 nucleotides: TGTGCCAGTAAACGGAACGGGGTAATCGATGAAAAACTGTTTTTT. This gives the protein CASKRNGVIDEKLFF. This sequence joins TRBV19 and TRBJ1-4; D gene ambiguous. The CDR3 runs to 15 residues. V shed 7 bases and J shed 6 bases, with 18 bases lying between them. CDR1 and CDR2 (germline): LNHDA, SQIVND (reference sequence). The full variable domain, completed using reference TRBV19 and TRBJ1-4, is DGGITQSPKYLFRKEGQNVTLSCEQNLNHDAMYWYRQDPGQGLRLIYYSQIVNDFQKGDIAEGYSVSREKKESFPLTVTSAQKNPTAFYLCASKRNGVIDEKLFFGSGTQLSVL.

The V call is TRBV6-5, the J call TRBJ1-5; possible D gene TRBD1, 6 bases. This CDR3 is built from 16 residues. Per the germline V gene, CDR1 is MNHEY and CDR2 is SVGAGI. Trimming shortened V by 1 base and J by 3 bases, and 13 bases separated the two germline ends. In nucleotides, the CDR3 is TGTGCCAGCAGTTACTTGGGAGGGGGGATCAATCAGCCCCAGCATTTT. Its translation is CASSYLGGGINQPQHF.

The rearrangement joins TRBV10-1 to TRBJ2-7; 15 bases fit TRBD2. Germline assignment: CDR1 WNHNN and CDR2 SYGVQD (reference sequence). This CDR3 region has 19 residues. Trimming cost V 7 bases and J 5 bases; bases outside gene matches: 18. Here the CDR3 DNA reads TGCGCCAGCACCCCCGGACCACTGGGGACTAGCGGGGGGTCGGACGAGCAGTACTTC. This encodes CASTPGPLGTSGGSDEQYF.

V is TRBV4-2 and J is TRBJ2-1; TRBD2 aligns across 10 bases. This CDR3 comprises 18 residues. CDR1 LGHNA and CDR2 YNFKEQ come from the germline V gene. V gave up 0 bases and J gave up 9 bases; unmatched junction bases: 14. This chain's CDR3 is CASSQDGRLAGAPLEQFF. Written as DNA, the CDR3 is TGTGCCAGCAGCCAAGATGGTCGGCTAGCGGGGGCTCCACTTGAGCAGTTCTTC.

The CDR3 loop reads CASRLGGGYEQYF. DNA of the CDR3: TGTGCCAGCAGGCTGGGCGGGGGCTACGAGCAGTACTTC. This chain joins TRBV7-8 and TRBJ2-7; 7 bases line up with TRBD2. Per germline, CDR1 SGHVS and CDR2 FQNEAQ. With 6 bases clipped from V and 3 bases from J, the junction kept 5 bases outside the gene matches. This CDR3 has 13 amino acids.

V and J are TRBV5-1 and TRBJ2-2; D not resolved. With 3 bases removed from V and 1 base from J, the gap between germline ends came to 7 bases. CDR3 length: 14 amino acids. Germline V gives CDR1 SGHRS, CDR2 YFSETQ. This CDR3 is CASSYFQNTGELFF. The CDR3, as DNA: TGCGCCAGCAGCTATTTTCAGAACACCGGGGAGCTGTTTTTT.

The chain is built from TRBV9 and TRBJ1-4; D is possibly TRBD1 (5 bases). There are 16 residues in the CDR3. Germline CDR1 is SGDLS and CDR2 is YYNGEE. V lost 4 bases to trimming and J lost 4 bases, with 17 bases between them. CDR3 loop: CASSPGLKGDNEKLFF. Here the CDR3 DNA reads TGTGCCAGCAGCCCGGGGCTGAAGGGCGATAATGAAAAACTGTTTTTT.